These T cell receptor beta chains were read from a single sample in a study of blood T cell repertoires in COVID-19. Sequenced by immunoSEQ multiplex PCR; TCRdb stores in-frame clones only, minus some. In the table there are 250,000 to 350,000 clones, almost 90% of which are singletons. The sequenced material came from peripheral blood. Receptors were obtained from a woman aged 25-40 years with COVID-19, enrolled during active disease. Each CDR3 is given with its conserved first and last residue. The order of the fields is V gene, D gene, clone size, J gene, CDR3 DNA, CDR3 protein. The D gene is left open where the match is weak. Size tells how often a clone was seen (once, few, many) or the class of an expanded clone, and some rows leave it out.

TRBV6-6,TRBD1,-,TRBJ1-5,TGTGCCAGCAGACGGATGGACAGGGAGTCTCAGCCCCAGCATTTT,CASRRMDRESQPQHF
TRBV6-4,-,-,TRBJ2-7,TGTGCCAGCAGTCTCCAGACTGGCTACGAGCAGTACTTC,CASSLQTGYEQYF
TRBV28,-,-,TRBJ1-1,TGTGCCAGCAGTCTTGGGGCTTCGAACACTGAAGCTTTCTTT,CASSLGASNTEAFF
TRBV10-3,TRBD1,-,TRBJ2-5,TGTGCCATCAGTGAGAAGAGGGGGCGCGGAAAGACCCAGTACTTC,CAISEKRGRGKTQYF
TRBV24-1,-,-,TRBJ2-3,TGTGCCACCAGTGATTTGGCGTTCGGGGGCACAGATACGCAGTATTTT,CATSDLAFGGTDTQYF
TRBV7-9,-,-,TRBJ2-1,TGTGCCAGCAGCTTATCCTGGAGCTCCTACAATGAGCAGTTCTTC,CASSLSWSSYNEQFF
TRBV19,-,-,TRBJ2-7,TGTGCCAGTACCCTAACTAGCAGGTCCTACGAGCAGTACTTC,CASTLTSRSYEQYF
TRBV5-1,-,once,TRBJ2-7,TGCGCCAGCAGCTCCCACGTTGGGCGCGAGCAGTACTTC,CASSSHVGREQYF
TRBV7-3,-,-,TRBJ2-2,TGTGCCAGCAGCTTTCTAGCTAACGCGAACACCGGGGAGCTGTTTTTT,CASSFLANANTGELFF
TRBV27,TRBD1,-,TRBJ1-3,TGTGCCAGCAGTCGAACAGGGGGCTCTGGAAACACCATATATTTT,CASSRTGGSGNTIYF
TRBV11-2,-,-,TRBJ1-1,TGTGCCAGCAGCTTCCAGGCCTTGAACACTGAAGCTTTCTTT,CASSFQALNTEAFF
TRBV15,-,-,TRBJ2-1,TGTGCCACCAGCAACGACGGGAGTGCCTACAATGAGCAGTTCTTC,CATSNDGSAYNEQFF
TRBV14,-,once,TRBJ2-1,TGTGCCAGCAGCCAAACAGGGTGGGAATCCTACAATGAGCAGTTCTTC,CASSQTGWESYNEQFF
TRBV5-1,TRBD1,-,TRBJ2-3,TGCGCCAGCAGCGGGACAGGGGCAGATACGCAGTATTTT,CASSGTGADTQYF
TRBV15,-,-,TRBJ1-5,TGTGCCACCAGCTACCAGGGTCCTAGCAATCAGCCCCAGCATTTT,CATSYQGPSNQPQHF
TRBV7-8,-,-,TRBJ2-7,TGTGCCAGCAGCCTCCAGGGTCGCGTGTACTTC,CASSLQGRVYF
TRBV14,-,-,TRBJ2-3,TGTGCCAGCAGCCAGAAGCCGGATACGCAGTATTTT,CASSQKPDTQYF